The rows below give T cell receptor beta chains drawn from one sample of a study of shared clonotypes between healthy human individuals. Sequencing used immunoSEQ multiplex PCR; TCRdb keeps in-frame clones, though not all of them. This sample yields fewer than 800,000 clones, of which around 92% are seen a single time; roughly 24% belongs to the top ten. Sequenced sample: naive CD8+ T cells sorted from blood. The source is a man aged 25-40 years in good health. CDR3s include the opening cysteine and the closing phenylalanine or tryptophan. Clone size appears in some rows only: once, few, many, or a class for an expanded clone.

abundance,j_gene,v_gene,CDR3aa
.,TRBJ2-7,TRBV5-3,CARSLVTASLSSYEQYF
.,TRBJ1-2,TRBV19,CASTPPRVPYGYTF
.,TRBJ2-1,TRBV7-9,CASSFLRLGNNEQFF
.,TRBJ1-4,TRBV4-3,CASSQERGPEKLFF
.,TRBJ2-1,TRBV29-1,CSVEEHDRPQHNEQFF
.,TRBJ1-2,TRBV28,CASSPYAGSPYGYTF
few,TRBJ1-1,TRBV11-2,CASSLIRNTEAFF
.,TRBJ2-5,TRBV28,CASSLIGTSPETQYF
.,TRBJ2-7,TRBV19,CASSPGGTSAYEQYF
.,TRBJ1-2,TRBV4-1,CASRGLDGYTF
.,TRBJ2-7,TRBV10-1,CASSEFDQGTLSYEQYF
.,TRBJ1-5,TRBV7-3,CASSPAGNQPQHF
.,TRBJ2-7,TRBV27,CASGGSYEQYF
.,TRBJ1-2,TRBV29-1,CSVEAGPLGVYGYTF
.,TRBJ2-1,TRBV29-1,CSVEDGAGNEQFF